This is a list of T cell receptor beta chains from one sample in a study of blood T cell repertoires in COVID-19. The data were produced by immunoSEQ multiplex PCR, yet TCRdb's version contains in-frame clones alone and is incomplete. The profile shows some 150,000 clones, about four fifths of them singletons. Sequencing used peripheral blood. The receptors here all came from a woman aged 55-70 years with acute or convalescent COVID-19. CDR3s include the opening cysteine and the closing phenylalanine or tryptophan. The order of the fields is V gene, D gene, J gene, clone size, CDR3 protein, CDR3 DNA. The D gene is left open where the match is weak. Some rows have no size entry. The others give once, few or many, or a class for an expanded clone.

V gene: TRBV28; D gene: TRBD1; J gene: TRBJ2-5; clone size: .; CDR3 protein: CASSKGQARETQYF; CDR3 DNA: TGTGCCAGCAGCAAGGGACAGGCCCGAGAGACCCAGTACTTC
V gene: TRBV5-1; D gene: .; J gene: TRBJ1-3; clone size: .; CDR3 protein: CASSSTTGNTIYF; CDR3 DNA: TGCGCCAGCAGCTCGACAACAGGAAACACCATATATTTT
V gene: TRBV7-3; D gene: .; J gene: TRBJ2-7; clone size: few; CDR3 protein: CASRSRDEQYF; CDR3 DNA: TGTGCCAGCAGATCTCGGGACGAGCAGTACTTC
V gene: TRBV27; D gene: TRBD1; J gene: TRBJ2-6; clone size: .; CDR3 protein: CASAPGTGSSGANVLTF; CDR3 DNA: TGTGCCAGTGCTCCGGGGACAGGGAGCTCTGGGGCCAACGTCCTGACTTTC
V gene: TRBV9; D gene: .; J gene: TRBJ2-1; clone size: few; CDR3 protein: CASSVFFSSNEQFF; CDR3 DNA: TGTGCCAGCAGCGTATTTTTCTCGTCCAATGAGCAGTTCTTC
V gene: TRBV19; D gene: TRBD1; J gene: TRBJ2-2; clone size: .; CDR3 protein: CASSLSPGQGRRNTGELFF; CDR3 DNA: TGTGCCAGTAGTCTTTCTCCGGGACAGGGGAGGAGGAACACCGGGGAGCTGTTTTTT
V gene: TRBV5-1; D gene: TRBD2; J gene: TRBJ2-7; clone size: once; CDR3 protein: CASTPVAGGGLEQYF; CDR3 DNA: TGCGCCAGCACCCCCGTAGCTGGGGGGGGACTGGAGCAGTACTTC
V gene: TRBV6-5; D gene: .; J gene: TRBJ1-1; clone size: .; CDR3 protein: CASGPPPGNTEAFF; CDR3 DNA: TGTGCCAGCGGCCCCCCCCCGGGGAACACTGAAGCTTTCTTT
V gene: TRBV28; D gene: TRBD1; J gene: TRBJ1-4; clone size: .; CDR3 protein: CASSPPGQGYEKLFF; CDR3 DNA: TGTGCCAGCAGTCCTCCGGGACAGGGGTATGAAAAACTGTTTTTT
V gene: TRBV4-2; D gene: .; J gene: TRBJ1-1; clone size: .; CDR3 protein: CASSQQGGNTEAFF; CDR3 DNA: TGTGCCAGCAGCCAACAGGGAGGGAACACTGAAGCTTTCTTT
V gene: TRBV27; D gene: .; J gene: TRBJ1-1; clone size: .; CDR3 protein: CASSPRASNTEAFF; CDR3 DNA: TGTGCCAGCAGCCCGAGGGCTTCGAACACTGAAGCTTTCTTT
V gene: TRBV7-8; D gene: TRBD2; J gene: TRBJ2-1; clone size: few; CDR3 protein: CASSLGGGGASYNEQFF; CDR3 DNA: TGTGCCAGCAGCTTAGGGGGCGGGGGGGCCTCCTACAATGAGCAGTTCTTC
V gene: TRBV5-1; D gene: .; J gene: TRBJ2-2; clone size: .; CDR3 protein: CASSLTTVTGELFF; CDR3 DNA: TGCGCCAGCAGCTTGACGACAGTGACCGGGGAGCTGTTTTTT